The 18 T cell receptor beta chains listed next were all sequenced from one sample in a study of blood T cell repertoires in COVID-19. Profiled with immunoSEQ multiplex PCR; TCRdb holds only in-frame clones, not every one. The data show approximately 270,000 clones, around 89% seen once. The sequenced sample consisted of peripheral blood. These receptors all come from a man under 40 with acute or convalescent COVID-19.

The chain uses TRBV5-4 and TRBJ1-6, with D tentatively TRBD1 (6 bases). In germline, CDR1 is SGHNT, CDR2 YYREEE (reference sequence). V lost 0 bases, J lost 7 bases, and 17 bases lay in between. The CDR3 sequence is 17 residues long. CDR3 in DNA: TGTGCCAGCAGCTTGGTAGGCATTGGCAGGGGCAATTCACCCCTCCACTTT. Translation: CASSLVGIGRGNSPLHF.

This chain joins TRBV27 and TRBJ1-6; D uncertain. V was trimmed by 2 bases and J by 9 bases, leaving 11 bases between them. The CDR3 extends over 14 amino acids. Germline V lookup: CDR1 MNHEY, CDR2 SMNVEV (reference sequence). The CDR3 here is CASSLGPLSSPLHF. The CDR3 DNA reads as TGTGCCAGCAGTTTAGGTCCTCTCAGTTCACCCCTCCACTTT.

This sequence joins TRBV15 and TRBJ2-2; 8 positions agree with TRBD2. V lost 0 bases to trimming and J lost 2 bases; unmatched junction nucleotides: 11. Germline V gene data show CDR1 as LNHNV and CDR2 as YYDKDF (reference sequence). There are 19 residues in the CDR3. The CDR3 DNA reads TGTGCCACCAGCAGAGACCCCAAAAGTACTAGCGGTAACACCGGGGAGCTGTTTTTT. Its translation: CATSRDPKSTSGNTGELFF.

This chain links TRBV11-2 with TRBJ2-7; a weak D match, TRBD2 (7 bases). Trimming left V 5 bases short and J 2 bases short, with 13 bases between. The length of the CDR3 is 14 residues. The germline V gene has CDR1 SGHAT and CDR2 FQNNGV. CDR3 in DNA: TGTGCCAGCAGCCCGGGGGGCCTCCCCTACGAGCAGTACTTC. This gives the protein CASSPGGLPYEQYF.

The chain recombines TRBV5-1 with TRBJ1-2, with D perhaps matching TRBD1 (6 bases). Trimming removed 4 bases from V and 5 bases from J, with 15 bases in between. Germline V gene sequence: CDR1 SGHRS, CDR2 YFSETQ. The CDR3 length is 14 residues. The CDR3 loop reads CASSPNRVEYGYTF. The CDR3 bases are TGCGCCAGCAGCCCAAACAGGGTTGAATATGGCTACACCTTC. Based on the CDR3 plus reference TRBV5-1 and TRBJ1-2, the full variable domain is KAGVTQTPRYLIKTRGQQVTLSCSPISGHRSVSWYQQTPGQGLQFLFEYFSETQRNKGNFPGRFSGRQFSNSRSEMNVSTLELGDSALYLCASSPNRVEYGYTFGSGTRLTVV.

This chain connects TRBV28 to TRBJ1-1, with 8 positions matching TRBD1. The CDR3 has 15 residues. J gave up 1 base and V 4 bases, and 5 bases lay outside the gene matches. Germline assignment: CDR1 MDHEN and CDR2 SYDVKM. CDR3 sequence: CASSYRTGTNTEAFF. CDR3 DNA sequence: TGTGCCAGCAGTTACCGGACAGGGACGAACACTGAAGCTTTCTTT.

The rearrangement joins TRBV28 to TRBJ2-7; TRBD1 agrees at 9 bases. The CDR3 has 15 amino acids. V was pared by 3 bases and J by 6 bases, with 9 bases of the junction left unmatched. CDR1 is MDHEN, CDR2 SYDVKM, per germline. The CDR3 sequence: CASSFETGGALEQYF. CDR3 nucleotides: TGTGCCAGCAGTTTTGAGACAGGGGGGGCCCTCGAGCAGTACTTC.

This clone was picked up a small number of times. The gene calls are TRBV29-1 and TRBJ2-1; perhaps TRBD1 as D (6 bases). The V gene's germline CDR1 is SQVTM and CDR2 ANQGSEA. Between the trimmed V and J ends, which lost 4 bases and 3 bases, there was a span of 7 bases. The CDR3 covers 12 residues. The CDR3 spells CSVVRGYNEQFF. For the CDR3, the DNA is TGCAGCGTTGTCAGGGGCTACAATGAGCAGTTCTTC.

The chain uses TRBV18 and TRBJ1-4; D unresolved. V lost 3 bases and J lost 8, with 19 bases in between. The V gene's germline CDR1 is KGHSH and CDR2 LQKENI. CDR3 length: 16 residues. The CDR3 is CASSPPSGLRREKLFF. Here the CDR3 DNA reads TGTGCCAGCTCACCTCCGTCGGGGTTAAGGAGAGAAAAACTGTTTTTT. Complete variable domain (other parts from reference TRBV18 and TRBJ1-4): NAGVMQNPRHLVRRRGQEARLRCSPMKGHSHVYWYRQLPEEGLKFMVYLQKENIIDESGMPKERFSAEFPKEGPSILRIQQVVRGDSAAYFCASSPPSGLRREKLFFGSGTQLSVL.

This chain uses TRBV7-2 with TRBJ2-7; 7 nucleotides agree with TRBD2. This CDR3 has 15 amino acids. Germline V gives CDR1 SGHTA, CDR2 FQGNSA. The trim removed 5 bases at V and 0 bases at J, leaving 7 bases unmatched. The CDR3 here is CASSPLAASSYEQYF. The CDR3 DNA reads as TGTGCCAGCAGCCCGCTAGCGGCGAGCTCCTACGAGCAGTACTTC.

The CDR3 DNA follows: TGTGCCAGCAGTACACTCAACAGGATTAATAATTCACCCCTCCACTTT. It is translated as CASSTLNRINNSPLHF. J is TRBJ1-6 and V is TRBV2; TRBD1 is a possible D gene (5 bases). The V end lost 5 bases, the J end lost 5 bases, and 16 bases lay between the germline ends. CDR3 size: 16 residues. The V gene's germline CDR1 is SNHLY and CDR2 FYNNEI.

CDR3 DNA: TGTGCCAGCAGCCCTATACGGGATAGCTATGGCTACACCTTC. Amino acid sequence: CASSPIRDSYGYTF. The V gene is TRBV11-2, the J gene TRBJ1-2; the D is unclear. The V and J ends lost 5 bases and 4 bases respectively, with 14 bases between them. Germline values: CDR1 SGHAT, CDR2 FQNNGV. The length of the CDR3 is 14 residues.

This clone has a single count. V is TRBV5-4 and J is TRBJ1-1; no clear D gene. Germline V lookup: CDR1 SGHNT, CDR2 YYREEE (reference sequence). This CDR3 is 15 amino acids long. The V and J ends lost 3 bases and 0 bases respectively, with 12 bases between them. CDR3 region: CASSSNNVMNTEAFF. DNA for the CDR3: TGTGCCAGCAGCTCCAACAACGTCATGAACACTGAAGCTTTCTTT.

DNA for the CDR3: TGTGCCAGCAGTTCTTACGGGCGCAGGGGCTACGAGCAGTACTTC. Translated: CASSSYGRRGYEQYF. The J gene is TRBJ2-7, the V gene TRBV6-5, with D possibly being TRBD1 (6 bases). The CDR3 length is 15 residues. Germline values: CDR1 MNHEY, CDR2 SVGAGI. The V end was cut by 4 bases, the J end by 3 bases, with 16 bases between.

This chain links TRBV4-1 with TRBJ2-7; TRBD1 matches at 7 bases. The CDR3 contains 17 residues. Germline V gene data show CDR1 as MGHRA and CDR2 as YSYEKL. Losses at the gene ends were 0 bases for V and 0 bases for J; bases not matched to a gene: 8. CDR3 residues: CASSQETGTPSSYEQYF. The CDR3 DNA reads TGCGCCAGCAGCCAAGAGACAGGGACACCAAGCTCCTACGAGCAGTACTTC.

The CDR3 is CASSEALGGNGYTF. As DNA, the CDR3 is TGTGCCAGCAGTGAAGCGCTGGGGGGGAATGGCTACACCTTC. V is TRBV6-1 and J is TRBJ1-2; D is possibly TRBD1 (5 bases). Germline values: CDR1 MNHNS, CDR2 SASEGT. Trimming took 0 bases from V and 6 from J, leaving 11 bases between them. CDR3 length: 14 amino acids.

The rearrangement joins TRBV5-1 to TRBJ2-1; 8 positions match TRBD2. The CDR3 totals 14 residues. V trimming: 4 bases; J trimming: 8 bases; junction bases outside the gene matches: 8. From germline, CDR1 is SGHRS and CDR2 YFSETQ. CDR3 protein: CASSMGLEPYEQFF. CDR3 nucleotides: TGCGCCAGCAGCATGGGACTAGAGCCCTATGAGCAGTTCTTC. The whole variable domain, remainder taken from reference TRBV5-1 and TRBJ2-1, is KAGVTQTPRYLIKTRGQQVTLSCSPISGHRSVSWYQQTPGQGLQFLFEYFSETQRNKGNFPGRFSGRQFSNSRSEMNVSTLELGDSALYLCASSMGLEPYEQFFGPGTRLTVL.

DNA for the CDR3: TGCGCCAGCAGCCCCCGGTACCTCGGGGGTGAAGCTTTCTTT. The encoded protein is CASSPRYLGGEAFF. The chain couples TRBV4-1 to TRBJ1-1, with D possibly TRBD1 on 5 matching bases. The germline gives CDR1 MGHRA, CDR2 YSYEKL. V lost 4 bases, J lost 7 bases, and 16 bases lay in between. CDR3 size: 14 residues.